This T cell receptor (beta chain) was captured in a study of T cell responses to AZD1222 COVID-19 vaccine. Regarding this clone: Its antigen is unknown.

Per the germline V gene, CDR1 is SEHNR and CDR2 is FQNEAQ (reference sequence). The CDR3 totals 15 residues. Germline trimming cut 6 bases from V and 0 bases from J; bases unmatched to any gene: 5. Here immunoSEQ multiplex PCR was the method, and the copy in TCRdb shows in-frame clones only, minus some. Of some 160,000 clones in the sample, around nine tenths were seen once. Whole-study results and caveats: Regions 160-218 and 743-854 held dominance among vaccine-associated CD4 TCRs, which spanned spike. The number of AZD1222 recipients seropositive at baseline was only 5 to 7. Most donors were white British and more were female, and clonal diversity was possibly underestimated.

This receptor was taken from an adult in good health. The chain joins TRBV7-9 to TRBJ2-7; TRBD1 matches at 10 bases. This sample comprised peripheral blood, obtained on day 0 of AZD1222 vaccination. Here the CDR3 reads CASSRGTGVSYEQYF. The CDR3 DNA reads as TGTGCCAGCAGTCGCGGGACAGGGGTCTCCTACGAGCAGTACTTC.